These T cell receptor beta chains were read from a single sample in a study of T-cell reconstitution after alpha-beta-depleted transplantation in children. One entry per CDR3 protein results from TCRdb running MiXCR on the PCR reads. The sample includes around 450,000 distinct CDR3 sequences, about 10% of them seen just once. Specimen: PBMCs, collected before TCRalphabeta/CD19-depleted stem cell transplant. The receptor set was obtained from a child aged 2-15 years with inherited bone marrow failure, due to receive a stem cell transplant. CDR3s include the opening cysteine and the closing phenylalanine or tryptophan. The D gene is left open where the match is weak. Clone size is shown for a subset of rows, as once, few, many or a class of expanded clone.

TRBV2	TRBD1	many	TRBJ1-1	TGTGCCAGCAGTGGGACAGGCGGCCAGGAACGGGGTGCTTTCTTT	CASSGTGGQERGAFF
TRBV10-3	.	many	TRBJ2-1	TGTGCCATCAGGCCACGGACTGGGGAGCAGTTCTTC	CAIRPRTGEQFF
TRBV20-1	TRBD2	.	TRBJ2-5	TGCAGTGCTAGGTGGCGGGAGGTGGAGACCCAGTACTTC	CSARWREVETQYF
TRBV6-2/TRBV6-3	.	many	TRBJ2-2	TGTGCCAGCAGCCCGCACAACCTACAGGCGACCGGGGAGCTGTTTTTT	CASSPHNLQATGELFF
TRBV5-6	.	many	TRBJ1-3	TGTGCCAGCAGCGGGAGGACGGAGAACACCATATATTTT	CASSGRTENTIYF
TRBV11-3	.	.	TRBJ2-3	TGTGCCAGCAGCTTAGGGATCGGGAGCACAGATACGCAGTATTTT	CASSLGIGSTDTQYF
TRBV12-3/TRBV12-4	.	.	TRBJ1-5	TGTGCCAGCAGTCCCCACCACAGGGTAGATCAGCCCCAGCATTTT	CASSPHHRVDQPQHF
TRBV28	TRBD2	many	TRBJ2-1	TGTGCCAGCCAAGTAGCGGGAGCGATCTACAATGAGCAGTTCTTC	CASQVAGAIYNEQFF
TRBV19	TRBD2	.	TRBJ2-7	TGTGCCAGTAGTATGGGAGCGGGAGCAACCTACGAGCAGTACTTC	CASSMGAGATYEQYF
TRBV7-9	.	few	TRBJ2-1	TGTGCCAGCAGCTTAGCGCATGGGGGCCCAACCTACAATGAGCAGTTCTTC	CASSLAHGGPTYNEQFF
TRBV19	TRBD1	few	TRBJ2-2	TGTGCCAGTACCACACCAGGGGGAGTCACCGGGGAGCTGTTTTTT	CASTTPGGVTGELFF
TRBV29-1	TRBD1	many	TRBJ2-1	TGCAGCGTTGCCCGGGACAGGGGGTACAATGAGCAGTTCTTC	CSVARDRGYNEQFF
TRBV29-1	TRBD2	many	TRBJ2-2	TGCAGCGTCCAGACTAGCGGGAGACGAGACACCGGGGAGCTGTTTTTT	CSVQTSGRRDTGELFF
TRBV29-1	TRBD1	many	TRBJ2-5	TGCAGCGTTGAAGGTATCGCCAGGGGGATGGAGACCCAGTACTTC	CSVEGIARGMETQYF
TRBV27	.	.	TRBJ2-7	TGTGCCACCGGGATTTTCTACGAGCAGTACTTC	CATGIFYEQYF
TRBV4-1	.	once	TRBJ1-5	TGCGCCAGCAGCCCAGGGGAAAGCAGCAATCAGCCCCAGCATTTT	CASSPGESSNQPQHF
TRBV20-1	TRBD2	.	TRBJ2-1	TGCAGTGCTAGAGATCGGAAGCGGGGGTCCTACAATGAGCAGTTCTTC	CSARDRKRGSYNEQFF
TRBV27	.	many	TRBJ2-2	TGTGCCAGCGGCTGGGGAGGCCCGGCCGGGGAGCTGTTTTTT	CASGWGGPAGELFF
TRBV29-1	.	once	TRBJ2-1	TGCAGCGTTGAATCGAAGGGGCTGGGGGGTGAGCAGTTCTTC	CSVESKGLGGEQFF
TRBV2	TRBD1	many	TRBJ2-6	TGTGCCAGCAGTACTCGGGACAGGAGCTCTGGGGCCAACGTCCTGACTTTC	CASSTRDRSSGANVLTF
TRBV6-5	.	many	TRBJ2-3	TGTGCCAGCAGTCGGGTCAGCACAGATACGCAGTATTTT	CASSRVSTDTQYF
TRBV11-2	TRBD2	.	TRBJ2-1	TGTGCCAGCAGCCCCATGCGAGCGGGAGGGGGATTCTACAATGAGCAGTTCTTC	CASSPMRAGGGFYNEQFF
TRBV27	TRBD1	few	TRBJ2-7	TGTGCCCTCGTGAGCGGGACAGGGTCTCACGAGCAGTACTTC	CALVSGTGSHEQYF
TRBV9	.	many	TRBJ1-4	TGTGCCAGCAGCGTAGAAGGGCGGGACAATGAAAAACTGTTTTTT	CASSVEGRDNEKLFF
TRBV6-2/TRBV6-3	TRBD1	many	TRBJ2-5	TGTGCCAGCAGTTACCGACGGGACAGCCCGGTGGTCCAAGAGACCCAGTACTTC	CASSYRRDSPVVQETQYF
TRBV13	.	few	TRBJ2-7	TGTGCCAGCAGCTTAGGACAGGGAAGAGGGGCCTACGAGCAGTACTTC	CASSLGQGRGAYEQYF
TRBV15	.	.	TRBJ2-4	TGTGCCACCAGCAGTTGGGACCATCTAGCCAAAAACATTCAGTACTTC	CATSSWDHLAKNIQYF
TRBV29-1	TRBD1	many	TRBJ2-5	TGCAGCGGCGGACAGGGGGAAGAGACCCAGTACTTC	CSGGQGEETQYF
TRBV6-6	TRBD1	many	TRBJ2-7	TGTGCCAGCAGACAGGGGTCGGGCTACGAGCAGTACTTC	CASRQGSGYEQYF
TRBV2	.	many	TRBJ2-1	TGTGCCAGCAGTGAAACCCTGAGCTCCTACAATGAGCAGTTCTTC	CASSETLSSYNEQFF
TRBV27	TRBD2	few	TRBJ2-7	TGTGCCAGCAGACAAACCGGACTAGCGGGAGCCTACGAGCAGTACTTC	CASRQTGLAGAYEQYF
TRBV7-2	TRBD2	many	TRBJ2-1	TGTGCCAGCAGCTTAGCGTTAGCGGGTAGCGCGGGAGCTGTGGGATACAATGAGCAGTTCTTC	CASSLALAGSAGAVGYNEQFF
TRBV27	TRBD1	.	TRBJ1-2	TGTGCCAGCAGTTTGACAGGGGGCTCCTATGGCTACACCTTC	CASSLTGGSYGYTF
TRBV7-8	.	.	TRBJ2-1	TGTGCCAGCAGTATAAGGGGGGGCTCCTACAATGAGCAGTTCTTC	CASSIRGGSYNEQFF
TRBV24-1	TRBD1	many	TRBJ2-1	TGTGCCACCAGCGGGACAGGGAGAGGCGAGCAGTTCTTC	CATSGTGRGEQFF
TRBV7-8	.	few	TRBJ2-2	TGTGCCAGCAGCTTAGTCCCAAATCCGAACACCGGGGAGCTGTTTTTT	CASSLVPNPNTGELFF
TRBV19	TRBD2	few	TRBJ2-7	TGTGCCAGTAGTATTTCAGGACTAGCGGAGAACGAGCAGTACTTC	CASSISGLAENEQYF
TRBV19	.	.	TRBJ2-1	TGTGCCAGTAGTATAGATCTCGAGACTAGCAATGAGCAGTTCTTC	CASSIDLETSNEQFF
TRBV27	.	few	TRBJ2-7	TGTGCCAGCAGTGCACAGGGTCTCTACGAGCAGTACTTC	CASSAQGLYEQYF
TRBV29-1	TRBD1	many	TRBJ1-2	TGCAGCGTTGGGGGGACAGTAAATGGCTACACCTTC	CSVGGTVNGYTF
TRBV27	.	many	TRBJ2-2	TGTGCCAGCAGTTTTGCCACGGCCCTTGGAGCCGGGGAGCTGTTTTTT	CASSFATALGAGELFF
TRBV20-1	.	many	TRBJ1-4	TGCAGTGCGAGCAGGCGGCTTAATGAAAAACTGTTTTTT	CSASRRLNEKLFF
TRBV7-6	TRBD1	.	TRBJ2-7	TGTGCCAGCAGCTCCACAGGGGGGATAGACGAGCAGTACTTC	CASSSTGGIDEQYF
TRBV12-3/TRBV12-4	.	many	TRBJ2-2	TGTGCCAGCAGTTTGAGCAGACCGTCGAACACCGGGGAGCTGTTTTTT	CASSLSRPSNTGELFF
TRBV12-3/TRBV12-4	.	many	TRBJ1-2	TGTGCCAGCACCTACGGGGGCTATGGCTACACCTTC	CASTYGGYGYTF
TRBV6-1	TRBD2	many	TRBJ2-1	TGTGCCAGCTTCTCAGCGGGAGCCTACAATGAGCAGTTCTTC	CASFSAGAYNEQFF
TRBV10-3	TRBD2	few	TRBJ2-7	TGTGCCATCAGTGAATTTCCTAGCGGGGATTACGAGCAGTACTTC	CAISEFPSGDYEQYF
TRBV29-1	TRBD1	many	TRBJ2-7	TGCAGCGGGCTACAGGGGAACGAGCAGTACTTC	CSGLQGNEQYF
TRBV12-3/TRBV12-4	TRBD2	many	TRBJ2-1	TGTGCCAGCAGGGGACTAGCGGGAGTGAATGAGCAGTTCTTC	CASRGLAGVNEQFF
TRBV12-3/TRBV12-4	TRBD2	many	TRBJ2-1	TGTGCCAGCAGGCCCAGGACTAGCTTGTATGATGAGCAGTTCTTC	CASRPRTSLYDEQFF
TRBV4-3	.	many	TRBJ2-3	TGCGCCAGCAGCCAAGATGGGGCAGGGGGCACAGATACGCAGTATTTT	CASSQDGAGGTDTQYF
TRBV4-3	.	.	TRBJ1-5	TGCGCCAGCAGCCAAGCGAGGGGGGGGAATCAGCCCCAGCATTTT	CASSQARGGNQPQHF
TRBV20-1	TRBD1	.	TRBJ1-1	TGCAGTGCCAAAGACAGGGTGAACACTGAAGCTTTCTTT	CSAKDRVNTEAFF
TRBV12-3/TRBV12-4	.	many	TRBJ1-6	TGTGCCAGCAGTTTGTACCGTTCACCCCTCCACTTT	CASSLYRSPLHF
TRBV10-3	TRBD1	many	TRBJ1-3	TGTGCCATCAGTGACGGACAGGACTCTGGAAACACCATATATTTT	CAISDGQDSGNTIYF
TRBV19	.	few	TRBJ2-2	TGTGCCAGTAGTATAGATAGCCGGTACACCGGGGAGCTGTTTTTT	CASSIDSRYTGELFF
TRBV28	.	few	TRBJ2-2	TGTGCCAGTGTGGGAGTTGCCGATGCCGGGGAGCTGTTTTTT	CASVGVADAGELFF
TRBV6-1	.	many	TRBJ2-7	TGTGCCAGCAGTGACGACTTACCCGACGAGCAGTACTTC	CASSDDLPDEQYF
TRBV19	TRBD2	many	TRBJ2-1	TGTGCCAGTAGGACGTCCCTAGCGGGAGGTGAGCAGTTCTTC	CASRTSLAGGEQFF
TRBV20-1	.	few	TRBJ2-7	TGCAGTGCTAGAGCGCACGAGACGAAGGTTGCGGGACGCCTTTACGAGCAGTACTTC	CSARAHETKVAGRLYEQYF